One T cell receptor beta chain is described in this entry. The data derive from a study of cytomegalovirus exposure and HLA in healthy donors. Only in-frame clones appear in the TCRdb table, and some are missing; sequencing was by immunoSEQ multiplex PCR. The table has tens of thousands of clones, 85% to 95% seen once. CDR3 length: 15 residues. The trim removed 2 bases at V and 5 bases at J, leaving 5 bases unmatched. The germline CDR1 and CDR2 sequences are SGHRS and YFSETQ. The receptor's source is a man between 18 and 29 years old in good health and CMV-seronegative. The V call is TRBV5-1, the J call TRBJ2-5; TRBD2 aligns across 11 bases. The sequenced sample consisted of PBMCs. The CDR3 nucleotides read TGCGCCAGCAGCTTCCTAGCGGGAGGCGGGGAGACCCAGTACTTC. Its translation: CASSFLAGGGETQYF.